The rows below give T cell receptor beta chains drawn from one sample of a study of blood T cell repertoires in COVID-19. TCRdb keeps only in-frame clones here, not all; method: immunoSEQ multiplex PCR. Here the sample spans a few hundred thousand clones, 65% to 90% being singletons. The sample consisted of PBMCs or T cells enriched from blood (not recorded which). These receptor sequences come from a woman in her thirties or forties with acute COVID-19. The CDR3 runs from the conserved cysteine through the conserved F or W. Each record gives: J gene, V gene, D gene, clone size, CDR3 DNA, CDR3 protein. A D gene is named only where the DNA matches it firmly. Expanded clones get a size class; other rows say once, few or many, or leave the size out.

j_gene: TRBJ1-2; v_gene: TRBV28; d_gene: .; abundance: .; CDR3nt: TGTGCCAGCAGTTTATCCGACTCCTATGGCTACACCTTC; CDR3aa: CASSLSDSYGYTF
j_gene: TRBJ2-3; v_gene: TRBV19; d_gene: .; abundance: .; CDR3nt: TGTGCCAGTAGCTCCAAGCGGGCCGGCACAGATACGCAGTATTTT; CDR3aa: CASSSKRAGTDTQYF
j_gene: TRBJ2-1; v_gene: TRBV27; d_gene: .; abundance: .; CDR3nt: TGTGCCAGCAGGGGCTCAGGGGTCAATGAGCAGTTCTTC; CDR3aa: CASRGSGVNEQFF
j_gene: TRBJ1-2; v_gene: TRBV12-3/TRBV12-4; d_gene: TRBD1; abundance: .; CDR3nt: TGTGCCAGCAGCCTAGGGGGCTCCTATGGCTACACCTTC; CDR3aa: CASSLGGSYGYTF
j_gene: TRBJ2-1; v_gene: TRBV27; d_gene: TRBD1; abundance: once; CDR3nt: TGTGCCAGCACATCACTGGGACAGGGTCCCTACAATGAGCAGTTCTTC; CDR3aa: CASTSLGQGPYNEQFF
j_gene: TRBJ2-5; v_gene: TRBV18; d_gene: .; abundance: once; CDR3nt: TGTGCCAGCTCCCCCCGGGGGCAAGAGACCCAGTACTTC; CDR3aa: CASSPRGQETQYF
j_gene: TRBJ2-3; v_gene: TRBV6-5; d_gene: TRBD2; abundance: .; CDR3nt: TGTGCCGGACGGAAGCGGGAGTATGGCACAGATACGCAGTATTTT; CDR3aa: CAGRKREYGTDTQYF
j_gene: TRBJ2-1; v_gene: TRBV9; d_gene: TRBD2; abundance: once; CDR3nt: TGTGCCAGCAGCGTAGAAGGGACTAGCGGGAGGAATGAGCAGTTCTTC; CDR3aa: CASSVEGTSGRNEQFF
j_gene: TRBJ2-6; v_gene: TRBV12-5; d_gene: .; abundance: once; CDR3nt: TGTGCTAGTGGTTTGTTTGCGGCCGATAGTATCGTCCTGACTTTC; CDR3aa: CASGLFAADSIVLTF
j_gene: TRBJ1-1; v_gene: TRBV28; d_gene: .; abundance: .; CDR3nt: TGTGCCAGCAGTTTAAACGGGGGGCGGAGTACTGAAGCTTTCTTT; CDR3aa: CASSLNGGRSTEAFF
j_gene: TRBJ2-2; v_gene: TRBV10-2; d_gene: TRBD2; abundance: .; CDR3nt: TGCGCCAGCGGCTTTGCGGGAGGGAGCACCGGGGAGCTGTTTTTT; CDR3aa: CASGFAGGSTGELFF
j_gene: TRBJ2-7; v_gene: TRBV9; d_gene: TRBD1; abundance: .; CDR3nt: TGTGCCAGCAGCCCCCGGACAGGGGAAGGCGAGCAGTACTTC; CDR3aa: CASSPRTGEGEQYF
j_gene: TRBJ1-6; v_gene: TRBV28; d_gene: TRBD1; abundance: .; CDR3nt: TGTGCCAGCAGTTTATCCGGACAGGGCTATTCACCCCTCCACTTT; CDR3aa: CASSLSGQGYSPLHF
j_gene: TRBJ2-1; v_gene: TRBV7-2; d_gene: .; abundance: .; CDR3nt: TGTGCCAGCAGTCGATTCGGAGGTGAGCAGTTCTTC; CDR3aa: CASSRFGGEQFF
j_gene: TRBJ2-7; v_gene: TRBV29-1; d_gene: .; abundance: .; CDR3nt: TGCAGCGTTGAACGGGAAATAGGCTACGAGCAGTACTTC; CDR3aa: CSVEREIGYEQYF
j_gene: TRBJ2-1; v_gene: TRBV11-1; d_gene: .; abundance: .; CDR3nt: TGTGCCAGCAGTTCCGCCGTGGCCACTGAGCAGTTCTTC; CDR3aa: CASSSAVATEQFF
j_gene: TRBJ2-1; v_gene: TRBV10-2; d_gene: TRBD2; abundance: .; CDR3nt: TGCGCCAGCAGTGAGTCGAATAGCGGGGAGCAGTTCTTC; CDR3aa: CASSESNSGEQFF
j_gene: TRBJ2-2; v_gene: TRBV6-5; d_gene: .; abundance: .; CDR3nt: TGTGCCAGCGATTACCTTTCAGGGGCGACCGGGGAGCTGTTTTTT; CDR3aa: CASDYLSGATGELFF
j_gene: TRBJ2-5; v_gene: TRBV4-3; d_gene: .; abundance: .; CDR3nt: TGCGCCAGCAGCCAAGATCTAGGGGACCAAGAGACCCAGTACTTC; CDR3aa: CASSQDLGDQETQYF
j_gene: TRBJ2-7; v_gene: TRBV30; d_gene: .; abundance: few; CDR3nt: TGTGCCTGGAGTGTACGGGGGAACGAGCAGTACTTC; CDR3aa: CAWSVRGNEQYF
j_gene: TRBJ2-1; v_gene: TRBV27; d_gene: .; abundance: .; CDR3nt: TGTGCCAGCAGTTTAACCCCCCCGTTGGAGGGAGTAGAGCACAATGAGCAGTTCTTC; CDR3aa: CASSLTPPLEGVEHNEQFF
j_gene: TRBJ1-5; v_gene: TRBV6-5; d_gene: .; abundance: .; CDR3nt: TGTGCCAGCAGTTCGCGGGGGCCCCAGCATTTT; CDR3aa: CASSSRGPQHF
j_gene: TRBJ1-1; v_gene: TRBV5-1; d_gene: TRBD1; abundance: .; CDR3nt: TGCGCCAGCAGCTTAGGACAGGGCGCTGAAGCTTTCTTT; CDR3aa: CASSLGQGAEAFF
j_gene: TRBJ2-1; v_gene: TRBV19; d_gene: .; abundance: .; CDR3nt: TGTGCCAGTAGTATAAGCGGGCCTGCCTACAATGAGCAGTTCTTC; CDR3aa: CASSISGPAYNEQFF
j_gene: TRBJ1-5; v_gene: TRBV10-2; d_gene: TRBD1; abundance: .; CDR3nt: TGCGCCGGCGGGACAGGGAATCAGCCCCAGCATTTT; CDR3aa: CAGGTGNQPQHF
j_gene: TRBJ2-1; v_gene: TRBV14; d_gene: .; abundance: once; CDR3nt: TGTGCCAGCAGCCAAAAATTTAGCATAGACGGTGAGCAGTTCTTC; CDR3aa: CASSQKFSIDGEQFF
j_gene: TRBJ1-5; v_gene: TRBV5-1; d_gene: TRBD1; abundance: .; CDR3nt: TGCGCCAGCAGTCTGACAGGGGGTCTCAATCAGCCCCAGCATTTT; CDR3aa: CASSLTGGLNQPQHF
j_gene: TRBJ1-1; v_gene: TRBV27; d_gene: TRBD1; abundance: .; CDR3nt: TGTGCCAGCAGTTTATCGATTACCGGGACAGGGGGCAGGGCTGAAGCTTTCTTT; CDR3aa: CASSLSITGTGGRAEAFF
j_gene: TRBJ2-3; v_gene: TRBV5-6; d_gene: .; abundance: .; CDR3nt: TGTGCCAGCAGCACCGACAGGCGATACACAGATACGCAGTATTTT; CDR3aa: CASSTDRRYTDTQYF
j_gene: TRBJ2-7; v_gene: TRBV27; d_gene: TRBD2; abundance: .; CDR3nt: TGTGCCAGCAGTTTCAGCGGGACCGGCGAGCAGTACTTC; CDR3aa: CASSFSGTGEQYF
j_gene: TRBJ1-1; v_gene: TRBV29-1; d_gene: .; abundance: .; CDR3nt: TGCAGCGTACACAGGGTCCTTTTACCTGAAGCTTTCTTT; CDR3aa: CSVHRVLLPEAFF
j_gene: TRBJ2-7; v_gene: TRBV30; d_gene: TRBD1; abundance: .; CDR3nt: TGTGCCTGGAGGGGGACAGGCCACTACGAGCAGTACTTC; CDR3aa: CAWRGTGHYEQYF
j_gene: TRBJ2-3; v_gene: TRBV7-2; d_gene: TRBD2; abundance: .; CDR3nt: TGTGCCAGCAGCCGTGGGCATAGCGGGAGGGGGACAGATACGCAGTATTTT; CDR3aa: CASSRGHSGRGTDTQYF
j_gene: TRBJ2-3; v_gene: TRBV2; d_gene: TRBD1; abundance: .; CDR3nt: TGTGCCAGCAGTAGGGGACAGGGAACAGATACGCAGTATTTT; CDR3aa: CASSRGQGTDTQYF
j_gene: TRBJ1-1; v_gene: TRBV11-2; d_gene: .; abundance: .; CDR3nt: TGTGCCAGCAGTCGGCGAGCCCTCGAACCCGACCAGGGAAACACTGAAGCTTTCTTT; CDR3aa: CASSRRALEPDQGNTEAFF
j_gene: TRBJ2-2; v_gene: TRBV5-1; d_gene: TRBD1; abundance: .; CDR3nt: TGCGCCAGCACCGGAAGACAGGGGTCCGCCGGGGAGCTGTTTTTT; CDR3aa: CASTGRQGSAGELFF
j_gene: TRBJ2-2; v_gene: TRBV13; d_gene: .; abundance: once; CDR3nt: TGTGCCAGCAGCTTATCCCTACTAGGCACCAGGCCCGGGGAGCTGTTTTTT; CDR3aa: CASSLSLLGTRPGELFF
j_gene: TRBJ2-2; v_gene: TRBV2; d_gene: TRBD2; abundance: .; CDR3nt: TGTGCCAGCAGGGCTACTAGCGGGAGGGGTACCGGGGAGCTGTTTTTT; CDR3aa: CASRATSGRGTGELFF
j_gene: TRBJ1-4; v_gene: TRBV18; d_gene: .; abundance: once; CDR3nt: TGTGCCAGCTCGAAAGGGACACCATCGACGGTGGAAAAACTGTTTTTT; CDR3aa: CASSKGTPSTVEKLFF
j_gene: TRBJ2-7; v_gene: TRBV3-1/TRBV3-2; d_gene: TRBD2; abundance: .; CDR3nt: TGTGCCAGCCAATTTAGCGGGAGTCCCGTCGAGCAGTACTTC; CDR3aa: CASQFSGSPVEQYF
j_gene: TRBJ2-7; v_gene: TRBV9; d_gene: .; abundance: .; CDR3nt: TGTGCCAGCAGCGTAACCCTCCGGGGAGAGCAGTACTTC; CDR3aa: CASSVTLRGEQYF
j_gene: TRBJ2-1; v_gene: TRBV5-8; d_gene: TRBD2; abundance: .; CDR3nt: TGTGCCAGCAGCTTTAACGGACTAGCGGGAGAAGAGCAGTTCTTC; CDR3aa: CASSFNGLAGEEQFF
j_gene: TRBJ2-2; v_gene: TRBV27; d_gene: TRBD2; abundance: .; CDR3nt: TGTGCCAGCAGTTTATTTTCGCGGGAGGGCCCATATGTCGGGGAGCTGTTTTTT; CDR3aa: CASSLFSREGPYVGELFF
j_gene: TRBJ1-5; v_gene: TRBV4-3; d_gene: .; abundance: few; CDR3nt: TGCGCCAGCAGCCAGGGGGGAAGCAATCAGCCCCAGCATTTT; CDR3aa: CASSQGGSNQPQHF
j_gene: TRBJ2-1; v_gene: TRBV19; d_gene: TRBD2; abundance: .; CDR3nt: TGTGCCAGTAGTGGGCAATCTAGCGGGAGAGGAAATGAGCAGTTCTTC; CDR3aa: CASSGQSSGRGNEQFF
j_gene: TRBJ1-2; v_gene: TRBV29-1; d_gene: .; abundance: .; CDR3nt: TGCAGCGTCGAGACGGGAGGAGGCTACACCTTC; CDR3aa: CSVETGGGYTF
j_gene: TRBJ2-7; v_gene: TRBV9; d_gene: .; abundance: many; CDR3nt: TGTGCCAGCAGTACAGGGTCAAATCCTGAGCAGTACTTC; CDR3aa: CASSTGSNPEQYF
j_gene: TRBJ1-4; v_gene: TRBV4-2; d_gene: TRBD1; abundance: once; CDR3nt: TGTGCCAGCAGCCAAGACCGGACAGGGCGGGATGAAAAACTGTTTTTT; CDR3aa: CASSQDRTGRDEKLFF
j_gene: TRBJ1-1; v_gene: TRBV5-1; d_gene: .; abundance: .; CDR3nt: TGCGCCAGCAGCTTGGTCGGCAGGGCAGGCACTGAAGCTTTCTTT; CDR3aa: CASSLVGRAGTEAFF
j_gene: TRBJ1-2; v_gene: TRBV5-8; d_gene: .; abundance: .; CDR3nt: TGTGCCAGCAGCTTGCAGGGGCAGTACTATGGCTACACCTTC; CDR3aa: CASSLQGQYYGYTF
j_gene: TRBJ1-5; v_gene: TRBV14; d_gene: .; abundance: .; CDR3nt: TGTGCCAGCAGCCCTCCAGGGCCTAATCAGCCCCAGCATTTT; CDR3aa: CASSPPGPNQPQHF
j_gene: TRBJ2-7; v_gene: TRBV12-5; d_gene: .; abundance: .; CDR3nt: TGTGCTAGTGGTTTGGTACAAGGACGGGAGATCTACGAGCAGTACTTC; CDR3aa: CASGLVQGREIYEQYF
j_gene: TRBJ2-3; v_gene: TRBV2; d_gene: .; abundance: .; CDR3nt: TGTGCCAGCAGTGAATCCCCAGAGTCGAAGGGTCGAGCGGTCGATACGCAGTATTTT; CDR3aa: CASSESPESKGRAVDTQYF
j_gene: TRBJ2-1; v_gene: TRBV4-1; d_gene: TRBD1; abundance: .; CDR3nt: TGCGCCAGCACTTCCCAGGGGACAGGTGTCAACAATGAGCAGTTCTTC; CDR3aa: CASTSQGTGVNNEQFF
j_gene: TRBJ2-5; v_gene: TRBV14; d_gene: TRBD2; abundance: .; CDR3nt: TGTGCCAGCAGCCCTCCGGGAGGGTGGGAGACCCAGTACTTC; CDR3aa: CASSPPGGWETQYF
j_gene: TRBJ2-1; v_gene: TRBV3-1/TRBV3-2; d_gene: .; abundance: few; CDR3nt: TGTGCCAGCAGCCAAGTTGGCTGGCAGTTCTTC; CDR3aa: CASSQVGWQFF
j_gene: TRBJ2-7; v_gene: TRBV7-8; d_gene: .; abundance: .; CDR3nt: TGTGCCAGCAGCTTTAAAGAGGCAGGGCCAATCTACGAGCAGTACTTC; CDR3aa: CASSFKEAGPIYEQYF
j_gene: TRBJ2-7; v_gene: TRBV27; d_gene: TRBD1; abundance: .; CDR3nt: TGTGCCAGCAGTCGTCGGGACAGGTTAGCGGTTAGTGAGCAGTACTTC; CDR3aa: CASSRRDRLAVSEQYF
j_gene: TRBJ2-7; v_gene: TRBV6-5; d_gene: .; abundance: .; CDR3nt: TGTGCCAGCAGTTACTTCCAAGGGAGCCTCGGAGGCGAGCAGTACTTC; CDR3aa: CASSYFQGSLGGEQYF
j_gene: TRBJ2-1; v_gene: TRBV28; d_gene: .; abundance: .; CDR3nt: TGTGCCAGCAGTTCCCGGGACTTATACAATGAGCAGTTCTTC; CDR3aa: CASSSRDLYNEQFF